This entry describes one TCR beta chain. Its specificity is unknown. This entry comes from a study of identical twins. General study results and limits: Fewer insertions were carried by abundant cord blood beta clonotypes, but none was seen in memory repertoires.

TCRdb recomputed calls from the 5' RACE reads with MiXCR, one row per CDR3 protein. This table holds around 240,000 distinct CDR3 sequences, 5.5% to 8% found once. The data were also submitted as part of a second study, on yellow fever vaccine responses in identical twins.

Input material: memory (CD45RO+) T cells sorted from blood. The receptor was isolated from a woman between 18 and 29 years old in good health.

CDR3 sequence reads: CASSLTFNTGELFF. DNA of the CDR3: TGTGCCAGCAGTCTAACGTTTAACACCGGGGAGCTGTTTTTT. The rearrangement uses TRBV27 and TRBJ2-2; D not resolved. The CDR3 spans 14 residues. V dropped 5 bases and J dropped 2 bases, with 9 bases sitting between them. CDR1 and CDR2 from the germline V gene are MNHEY and SMNVEV (reference sequence).